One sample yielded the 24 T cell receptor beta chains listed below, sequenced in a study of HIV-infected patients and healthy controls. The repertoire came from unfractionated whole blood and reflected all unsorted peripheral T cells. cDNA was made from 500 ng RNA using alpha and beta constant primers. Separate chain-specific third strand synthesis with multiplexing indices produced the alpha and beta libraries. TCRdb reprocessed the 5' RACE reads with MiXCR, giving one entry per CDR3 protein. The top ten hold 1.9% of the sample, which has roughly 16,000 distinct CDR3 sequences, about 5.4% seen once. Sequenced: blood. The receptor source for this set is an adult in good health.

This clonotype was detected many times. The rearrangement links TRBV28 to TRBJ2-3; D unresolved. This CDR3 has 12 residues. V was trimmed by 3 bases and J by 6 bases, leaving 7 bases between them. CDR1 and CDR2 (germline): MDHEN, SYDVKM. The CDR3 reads CASSFRLDTQYF. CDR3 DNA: TGTGCCAGCAGTTTTCGGTTGGATACGCAGTATTTT.

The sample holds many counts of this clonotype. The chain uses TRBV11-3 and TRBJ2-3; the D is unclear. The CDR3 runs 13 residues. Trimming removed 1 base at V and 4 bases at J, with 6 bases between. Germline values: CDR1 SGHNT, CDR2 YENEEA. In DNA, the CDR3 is TGTGCCAGCAGCTTAGCGTCTGCAGATACGCAGTATTTT. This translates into CASSLASADTQYF.

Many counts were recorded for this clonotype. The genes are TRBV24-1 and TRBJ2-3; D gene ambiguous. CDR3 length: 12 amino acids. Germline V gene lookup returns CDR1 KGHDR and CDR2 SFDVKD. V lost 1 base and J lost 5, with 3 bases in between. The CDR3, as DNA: TGTGCCACCAGTGATTTCTTAGATACGCAGTATTTT. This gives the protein CATSDFLDTQYF.

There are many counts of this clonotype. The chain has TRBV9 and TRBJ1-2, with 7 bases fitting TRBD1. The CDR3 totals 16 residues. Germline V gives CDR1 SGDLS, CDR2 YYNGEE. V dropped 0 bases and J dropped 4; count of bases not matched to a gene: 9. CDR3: CASSVGGETGIYGYTF. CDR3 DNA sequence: TGTGCCAGCAGCGTAGGAGGAGAGACAGGGATCTATGGCTACACCTTC.

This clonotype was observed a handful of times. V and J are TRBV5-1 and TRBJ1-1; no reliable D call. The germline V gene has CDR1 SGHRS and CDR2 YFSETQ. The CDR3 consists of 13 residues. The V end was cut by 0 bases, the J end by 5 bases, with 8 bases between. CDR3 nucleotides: TGCGCCAGCAGCTTGGGACGGGGAACTGAAGCTTTCTTT. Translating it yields CASSLGRGTEAFF.

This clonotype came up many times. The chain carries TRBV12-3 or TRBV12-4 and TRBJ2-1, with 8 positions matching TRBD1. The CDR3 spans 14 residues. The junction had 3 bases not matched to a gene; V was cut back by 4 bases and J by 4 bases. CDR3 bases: TGTGCCAGCAGTTCGGACAGGGAGTACAATGAGCAGTTCTTC. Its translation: CASSSDREYNEQFF.

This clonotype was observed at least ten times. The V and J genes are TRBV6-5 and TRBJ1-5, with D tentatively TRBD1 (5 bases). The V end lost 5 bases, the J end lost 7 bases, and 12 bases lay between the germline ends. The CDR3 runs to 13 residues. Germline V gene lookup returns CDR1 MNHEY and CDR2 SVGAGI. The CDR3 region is CASSQGVGQPQHF. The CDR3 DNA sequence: TGTGCCAGCAGTCAAGGGGTAGGACAGCCCCAGCATTTT.

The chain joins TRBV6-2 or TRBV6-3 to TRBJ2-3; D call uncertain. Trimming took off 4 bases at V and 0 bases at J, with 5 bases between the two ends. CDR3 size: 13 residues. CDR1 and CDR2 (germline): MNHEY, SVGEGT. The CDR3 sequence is CASSFDSTDTQYF. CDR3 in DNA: TGTGCCAGCAGTTTTGACAGCACAGATACGCAGTATTTT.

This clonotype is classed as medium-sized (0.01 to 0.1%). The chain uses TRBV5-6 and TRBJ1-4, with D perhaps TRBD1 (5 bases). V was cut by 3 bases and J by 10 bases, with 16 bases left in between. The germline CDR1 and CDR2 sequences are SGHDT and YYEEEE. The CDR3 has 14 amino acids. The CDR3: CASSSAMGRGKLFF. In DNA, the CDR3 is TGTGCCAGCAGCTCAGCAATGGGGCGCGGAAAACTGTTTTTT.

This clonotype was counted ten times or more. CDR3 coding DNA: TGTGCCAGCAGTCTCCCCGAGGCAGATACGCAGTATTTT. Its protein product is CASSLPEADTQYF. V is TRBV6-6 and J is TRBJ2-3; D unclear. V was clipped by 5 bases and J by 4 bases, with 10 bases between them. Germline loops: CDR1 MNHNY, CDR2 SVGAGI (reference sequence). This CDR3 has 13 residues.

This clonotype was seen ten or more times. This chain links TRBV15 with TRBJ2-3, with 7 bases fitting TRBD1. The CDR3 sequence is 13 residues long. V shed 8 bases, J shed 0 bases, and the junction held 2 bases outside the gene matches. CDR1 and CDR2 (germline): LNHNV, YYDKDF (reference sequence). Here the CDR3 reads CATSGQSTDTQYF. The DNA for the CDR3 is TGTGCCACCTCGGGACAGAGCACAGATACGCAGTATTTT.

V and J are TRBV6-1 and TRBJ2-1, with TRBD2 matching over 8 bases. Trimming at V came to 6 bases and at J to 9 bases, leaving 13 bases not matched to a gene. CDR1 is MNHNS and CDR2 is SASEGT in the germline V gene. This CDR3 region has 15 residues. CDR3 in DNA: TGTGCCAGCAGCCACTCATCAAGCGGGGGTGGTGAGCAGTTCTTC. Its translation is CASSHSSSGGGEQFF.

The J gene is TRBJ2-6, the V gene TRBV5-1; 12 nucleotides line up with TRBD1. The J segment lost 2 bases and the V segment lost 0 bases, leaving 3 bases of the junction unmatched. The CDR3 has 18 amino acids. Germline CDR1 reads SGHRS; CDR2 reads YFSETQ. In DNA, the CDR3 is TGCGCCAGCAGCTTGGCCGGGACAGGGGGCACTGGGGCCAACGTCCTGACTTTC. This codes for CASSLAGTGGTGANVLTF.

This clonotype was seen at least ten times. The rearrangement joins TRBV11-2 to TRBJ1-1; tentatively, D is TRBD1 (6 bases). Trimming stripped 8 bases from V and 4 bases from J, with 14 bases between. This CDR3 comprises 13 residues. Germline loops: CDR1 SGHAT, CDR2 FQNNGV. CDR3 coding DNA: TGTGCCAGCTCGGGGGGGGGGCTCACTGAAGCTTTCTTT. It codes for CASSGGGLTEAFF.

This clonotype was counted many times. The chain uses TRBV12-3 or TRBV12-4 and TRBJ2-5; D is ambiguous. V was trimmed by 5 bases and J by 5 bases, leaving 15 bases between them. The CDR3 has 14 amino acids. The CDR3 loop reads CASSPSSGRETQYF. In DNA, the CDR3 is TGTGCCAGCAGTCCAAGTTCGGGCCGGGAGACCCAGTACTTC.

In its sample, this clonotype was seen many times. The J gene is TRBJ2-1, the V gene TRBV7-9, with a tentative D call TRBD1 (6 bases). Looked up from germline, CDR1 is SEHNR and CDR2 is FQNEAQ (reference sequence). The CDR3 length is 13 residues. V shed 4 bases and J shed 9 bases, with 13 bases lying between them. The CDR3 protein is CASSSRRDTEQFF. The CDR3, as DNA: TGTGCCAGCAGCTCTCGTCGGGACACTGAGCAGTTCTTC.

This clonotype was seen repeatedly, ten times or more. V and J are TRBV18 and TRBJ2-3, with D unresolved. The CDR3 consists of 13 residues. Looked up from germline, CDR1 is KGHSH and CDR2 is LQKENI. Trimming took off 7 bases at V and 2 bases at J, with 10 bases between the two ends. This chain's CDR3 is CASLSQHTDTQYF. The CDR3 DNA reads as TGTGCCAGCTTGAGTCAACACACAGATACGCAGTATTTT. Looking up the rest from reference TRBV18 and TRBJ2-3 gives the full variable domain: NAGVMQNPRHLVRRRGQEARLRCSPMKGHSHVYWYRQLPEEGLKFMVYLQKENIIDESGMPKERFSAEFPKEGPSILRIQQVVRGDSAAYFCASLSQHTDTQYFGPGTRLTVL.

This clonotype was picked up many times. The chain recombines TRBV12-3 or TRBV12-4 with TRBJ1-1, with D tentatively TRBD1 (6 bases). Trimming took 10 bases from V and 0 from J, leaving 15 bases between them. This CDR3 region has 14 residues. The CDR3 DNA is TGTGCCACCCAGAGGGGACACCTGAACACTGAAGCTTTCTTT. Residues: CATQRGHLNTEAFF.

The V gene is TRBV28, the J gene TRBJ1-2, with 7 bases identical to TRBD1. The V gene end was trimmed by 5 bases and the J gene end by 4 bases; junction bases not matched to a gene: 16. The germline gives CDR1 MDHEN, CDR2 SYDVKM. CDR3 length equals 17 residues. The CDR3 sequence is CASSTDRETGPIYGYTF. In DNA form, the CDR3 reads TGTGCCAGCAGTACCGACAGGGAAACAGGTCCCATCTATGGCTACACCTTC.

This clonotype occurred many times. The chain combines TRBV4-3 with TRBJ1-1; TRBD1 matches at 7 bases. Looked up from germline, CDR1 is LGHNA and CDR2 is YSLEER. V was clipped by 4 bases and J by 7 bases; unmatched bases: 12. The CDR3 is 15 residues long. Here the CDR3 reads CASSPTGDGWVEAFF. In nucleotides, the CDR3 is TGCGCCAGCAGCCCCACAGGGGATGGTTGGGTTGAAGCTTTCTTT.

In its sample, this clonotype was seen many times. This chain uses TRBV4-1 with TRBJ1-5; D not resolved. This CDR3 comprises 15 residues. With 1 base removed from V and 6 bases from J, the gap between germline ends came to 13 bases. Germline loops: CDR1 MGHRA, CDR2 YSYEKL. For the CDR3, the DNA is TGCGCCAGCAGCCAAGCTAGGTCAGTGCTTCAGCCCCAGCATTTT. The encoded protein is CASSQARSVLQPQHF.

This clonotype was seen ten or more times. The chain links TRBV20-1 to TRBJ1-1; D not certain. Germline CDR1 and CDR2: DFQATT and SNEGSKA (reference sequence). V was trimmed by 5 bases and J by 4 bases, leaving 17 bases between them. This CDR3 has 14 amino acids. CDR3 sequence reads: CSAEDVLGVTEAFF. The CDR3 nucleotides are TGCAGTGCTGAGGACGTTCTTGGGGTCACTGAAGCTTTCTTT.

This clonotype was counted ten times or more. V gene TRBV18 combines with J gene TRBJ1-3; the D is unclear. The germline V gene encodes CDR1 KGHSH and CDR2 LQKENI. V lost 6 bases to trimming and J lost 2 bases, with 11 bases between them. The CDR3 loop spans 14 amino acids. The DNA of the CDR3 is TGTGCCAGCTCCCCAAACGACCCTGGAAACACCATATATTTT. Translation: CASSPNDPGNTIYF.

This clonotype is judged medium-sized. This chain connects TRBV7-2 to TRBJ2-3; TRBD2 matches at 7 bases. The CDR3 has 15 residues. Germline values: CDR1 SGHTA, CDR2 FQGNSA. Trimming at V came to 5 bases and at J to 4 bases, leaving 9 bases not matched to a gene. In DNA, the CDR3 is TGTGCCAGCAGCCCGCGGGGGTGGGCGGCAGATACGCAGTATTTT. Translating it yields CASSPRGWAADTQYF.